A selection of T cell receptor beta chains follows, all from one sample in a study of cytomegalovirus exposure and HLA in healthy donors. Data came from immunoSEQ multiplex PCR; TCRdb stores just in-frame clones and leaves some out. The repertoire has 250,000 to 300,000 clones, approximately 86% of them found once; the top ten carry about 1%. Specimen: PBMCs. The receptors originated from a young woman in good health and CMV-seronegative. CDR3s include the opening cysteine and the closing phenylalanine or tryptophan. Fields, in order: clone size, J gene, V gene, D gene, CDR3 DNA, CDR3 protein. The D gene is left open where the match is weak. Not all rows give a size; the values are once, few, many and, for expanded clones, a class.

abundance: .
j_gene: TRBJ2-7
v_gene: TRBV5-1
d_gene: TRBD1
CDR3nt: TGCGCCAGCAGCTTGGGGGTCGGGACAGGTGGGTACAGCTCCTACGAGCAGTACTTC
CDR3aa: CASSLGVGTGGYSSYEQYF

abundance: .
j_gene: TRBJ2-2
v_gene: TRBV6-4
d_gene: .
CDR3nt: TGTGCCAGCAGTGAATCCGGACAGGGAGGGACCGGGGAGCTGTTTTTT
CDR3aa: CASSESGQGGTGELFF

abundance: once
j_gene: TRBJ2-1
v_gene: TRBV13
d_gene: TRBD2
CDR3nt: TGTGCCAGCAGCTGGGGGCGGGGACTAGCGGGAGCATATGAGCAGTTCTTC
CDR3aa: CASSWGRGLAGAYEQFF

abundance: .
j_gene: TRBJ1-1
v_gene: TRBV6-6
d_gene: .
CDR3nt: TGTGCCAGCAGTTCCCATAGGGGGATGAACACTGAAGCTTTCTTT
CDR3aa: CASSSHRGMNTEAFF

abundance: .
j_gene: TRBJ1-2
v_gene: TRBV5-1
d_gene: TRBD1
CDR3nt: TGCGCCAGCAGCGAAACAGGGGCGGTCGGCTACACCTTC
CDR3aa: CASSETGAVGYTF

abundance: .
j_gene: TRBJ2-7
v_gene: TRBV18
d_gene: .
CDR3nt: TGTGCCAGCTCACCACTCGGGCAGGGGAACCACGAGCAGTACTTC
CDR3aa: CASSPLGQGNHEQYF

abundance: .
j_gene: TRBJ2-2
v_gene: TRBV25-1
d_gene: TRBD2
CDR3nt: TGTGCCAGCAGTGAATCCGGAAGCGGGAGGACGGGCGGGGAGCTGTTTTTT
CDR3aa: CASSESGSGRTGGELFF

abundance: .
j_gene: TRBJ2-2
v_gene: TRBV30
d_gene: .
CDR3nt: TGTGCCTGGAGTGTAACCAGGACATCGTCGAACACCGGGGAGCTGTTTTTT
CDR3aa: CAWSVTRTSSNTGELFF

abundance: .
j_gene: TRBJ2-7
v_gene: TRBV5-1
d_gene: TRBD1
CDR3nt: TGCGCCAGCAGACTAGGGACAGGGTACCACGAGCAGTACTTC
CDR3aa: CASRLGTGYHEQYF

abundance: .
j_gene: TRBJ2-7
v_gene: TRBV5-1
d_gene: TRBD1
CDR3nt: TGCGCCAGCAGCCTAAGACAGGGCTACGAGCAGTACTTC
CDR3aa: CASSLRQGYEQYF

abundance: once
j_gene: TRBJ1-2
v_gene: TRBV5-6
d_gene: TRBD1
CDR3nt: TGTGCCAGCAGCTTGGATTTACAGGGGGCGCGGGTCTATGGCTACACCTTC
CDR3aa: CASSLDLQGARVYGYTF

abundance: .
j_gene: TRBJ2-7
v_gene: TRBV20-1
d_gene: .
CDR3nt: TGCAGTGCGAGGGACTACGAGCAGTACTTC
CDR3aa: CSARDYEQYF

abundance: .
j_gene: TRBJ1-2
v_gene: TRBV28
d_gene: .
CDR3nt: TGTGCCAGCAGTGCAGGGGCCAATCCCTATGGCTACACCTTC
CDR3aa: CASSAGANPYGYTF

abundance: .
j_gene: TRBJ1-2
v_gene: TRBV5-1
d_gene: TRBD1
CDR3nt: TGCGCCAGCAGCTGGAGACAGGGTTACGACTATGGCTACACCTTC
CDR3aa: CASSWRQGYDYGYTF

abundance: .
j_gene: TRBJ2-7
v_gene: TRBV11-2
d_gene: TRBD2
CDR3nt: TGTGCCAGCACCCTTTTATTAGCGGGGCTCTACGAGCAGTACTTC
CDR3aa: CASTLLLAGLYEQYF

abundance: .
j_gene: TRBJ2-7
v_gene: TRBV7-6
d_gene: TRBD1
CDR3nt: TGTGCCAGCAGCTTAGGGACAGGGGATCTCAACGAGCAGTACTTC
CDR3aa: CASSLGTGDLNEQYF

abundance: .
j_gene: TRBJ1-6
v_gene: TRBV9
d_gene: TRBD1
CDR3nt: TGTGCCAGCAGCCCTACGGGACAGTATAATTCACCCCTCCACTTT
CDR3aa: CASSPTGQYNSPLHF

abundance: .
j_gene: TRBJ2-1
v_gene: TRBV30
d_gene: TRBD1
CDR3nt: TGTGCCTGGAGCCTGGGACAGGGTTACAATGAGCAGTTCTTC
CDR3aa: CAWSLGQGYNEQFF

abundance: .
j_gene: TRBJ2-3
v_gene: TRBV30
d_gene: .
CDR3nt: TGTGCCTGGACCATGAGACGGGCAGATACGCAGTATTTT
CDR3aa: CAWTMRRADTQYF

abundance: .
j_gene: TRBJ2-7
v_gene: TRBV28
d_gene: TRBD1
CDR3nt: TGTGCCAGCAGTAGCCCGGGACAGGGTAATCCGTACGAGCAGTACTTC
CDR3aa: CASSSPGQGNPYEQYF

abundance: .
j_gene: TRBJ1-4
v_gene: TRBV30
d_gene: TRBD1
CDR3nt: TGTGCATCACAGGCAGGGGGCGGAGGTGAAAAACTGTTTTTT
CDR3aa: CASQAGGGGEKLFF

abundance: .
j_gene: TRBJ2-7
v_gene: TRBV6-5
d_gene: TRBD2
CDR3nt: TGTGCCATCAGGGAGGGAGGAGGGTCCTACGAGCAGTACTTC
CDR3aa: CAIREGGGSYEQYF

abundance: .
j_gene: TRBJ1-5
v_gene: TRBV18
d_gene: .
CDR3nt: TGTGCCAGCTCACCACCGGGGCGGGATAGCAATCAGCCCCAGCATTTT
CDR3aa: CASSPPGRDSNQPQHF

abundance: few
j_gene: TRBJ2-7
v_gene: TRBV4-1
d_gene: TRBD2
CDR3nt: TGCGCCAGCAGCCCAACGGGGGGCTCCTACGAGCAGTACTTC
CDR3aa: CASSPTGGSYEQYF

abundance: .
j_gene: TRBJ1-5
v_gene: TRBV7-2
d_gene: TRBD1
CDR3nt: TGTGCCAGCAGCCCTTTTTCGACAGGGGGCGTAGGGCAGCCCCAGCATTTT
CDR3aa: CASSPFSTGGVGQPQHF

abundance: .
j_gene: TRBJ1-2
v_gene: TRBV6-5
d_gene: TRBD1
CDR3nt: TGTGCCAGCAGTTACTCCGGGACAGACTATGGCTACACCTTC
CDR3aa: CASSYSGTDYGYTF

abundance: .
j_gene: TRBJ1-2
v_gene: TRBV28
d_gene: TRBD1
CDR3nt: TGTGCCAGCAGTCTACAGGGGACCGATGGCTACACCTTC
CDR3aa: CASSLQGTDGYTF

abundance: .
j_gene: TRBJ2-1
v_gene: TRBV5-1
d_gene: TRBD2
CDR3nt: TGCGCCAGCAGCGCGAGGGGTCTTCTAGCGGGAAATGACAATGAGCAGTTCTTC
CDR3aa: CASSARGLLAGNDNEQFF